Each of the 8 T cell receptor beta chains below was sequenced from the same sample in a study of blood T cells in healthy people across ages. Through a sample-barcoded 5' primer and a J-beta primer mix, a second PCR was run for roughly 7 to 12 cycles. Via MiXCR, TCRdb re-called the 5' RACE reads, giving one row per CDR3 protein. The table records some 1,500,000 distinct CDR3 sequences, roughly 43% of them present only once. Sequenced material: blood. The receptors here all came from a woman between 18 and 30 years old in good health.

Ten or more counts support this clonotype. The gene calls are TRBV27 and TRBJ2-1; tentative D call: TRBD2 (5 bases). The germline V gene has CDR1 MNHEY and CDR2 SMNVEV (reference sequence). This CDR3 has 15 amino acids. The V end was cut by 5 bases, the J end by 2 bases, with 13 bases between. The CDR3 DNA is TGTGCCAGCAGTCCAGGACCGGGAACCTACAATGAGCAGTTCTTC. Protein product: CASSPGPGTYNEQFF.

V usage is TRBV5-1 and J usage is TRBJ1-2; 7 positions match TRBD1. The length of the CDR3 is 14 residues. Per germline, CDR1 SGHRS and CDR2 YFSETQ. The ends lost 2 bases at V and 4 bases at J; junction bases unmatched: 5. The CDR3 sequence is CASSFVTGSYGYTF. CDR3 nucleotide sequence: TGCGCCAGCAGCTTCGTGACAGGGTCCTATGGCTACACCTTC.

In its sample, this clonotype was seen a few times. This chain links TRBV5-1 with TRBJ2-7, with D perhaps matching TRBD1 or TRBD2 (5 bases each). CDR3 length: 13 residues. CDR1 is SGHRS, CDR2 YFSETQ, per germline. V was clipped by 4 bases and J by 3 bases, with 11 bases between them. CDR3: CASSAGAFYEQYF. The CDR3 nucleotides are TGCGCCAGCAGCGCCGGGGCCTTCTACGAGCAGTACTTC.

The V call is TRBV12-3 or TRBV12-4, the J call TRBJ2-7, with 11 nucleotides matching TRBD1. The CDR3 length is 16 residues. V was clipped by 6 bases and J by 3 bases; unmatched bases: 10. The CDR3 nucleotides read TGTGCCAGCAGCCCAGGACAGGGGGCGCGTGGCTACGAGCAGTACTTC. Translation gives CASSPGQGARGYEQYF.

This chain links TRBV6-5 with TRBJ2-7, with TRBD1 identical over 7 bases. CDR3 length: 13 residues. Germline V gives CDR1 MNHEY, CDR2 SVGAGI. V lost 6 bases and J lost 5; bases outside the gene matches: 7. The CDR3 loop is CASSDRVGDEQYF. The CDR3, as DNA: TGTGCCAGCAGCGACAGGGTAGGTGACGAGCAGTACTTC.

There are a few counts of this clonotype. This rearrangement joins TRBV6-2 or TRBV6-3 to TRBJ2-2; D possibly corresponds to TRBD1 (5 bases). The germline V gene encodes CDR1 MNHEY and CDR2 SVGEGT. V was clipped by 0 bases and J by 3 bases, with 8 bases between them. CDR3 length: 15 amino acids. The CDR3 DNA reads as TGTGCCAGCAGTTACTCGTCGACAGACACCGGGGAGCTGTTTTTT. Amino acid sequence: CASSYSSTDTGELFF.

The J gene is TRBJ2-4, the V gene TRBV7-2, with TRBD2 as a possible D gene (6 bases). The DNA end favors TRBJ2-7, so the J call may be wrong. The length of the CDR3 is 14 residues. The germline V gene encodes CDR1 SGHTA and CDR2 FQGNSA. The CDR3 DNA sequence: TGTGCCAGCAGCAAAGAGAAGGGAGGAGACGAGCAGTACTTC. Translation: CASSKEKGGDEQYF.

A single count supports this clonotype. The rearrangement links TRBV12-3 or TRBV12-4 to TRBJ2-3; TRBD2 matches at 8 bases. The CDR3 consists of 14 residues. The V segment lost 6 bases and the J segment 5 bases; nucleotides outside the gene matches: 7. CDR3 protein: CASRRAGAVDTQYF. The CDR3, as DNA: TGTGCCAGCAGGCGAGCGGGGGCGGTAGATACGCAGTATTTT.